The 24 T cell receptor beta chains listed next were all sequenced from one sample in a study of T cell responses to AZD1222 COVID-19 vaccine. Generated by immunoSEQ multiplex PCR, the TCRdb table keeps only in-frame clones and is missing some. The data show about 100,000 clones, roughly 84% seen once. Sample: peripheral blood, taken on day 0 of AZD1222 vaccination. The source of these receptors is an adult in good health.

This clone was counted a few times. The CDR3 loop reads CASSFFSQGATNEKLFF. CDR3 DNA sequence: TGCGCCAGCAGCTTTTTTTCTCAGGGAGCAACTAATGAAAAACTGTTTTTT. V and J are TRBV5-1 and TRBJ1-4, with D perhaps matching TRBD1 (5 bases). This CDR3 has 17 residues. Per the germline V gene, CDR1 is SGHRS and CDR2 is YFSETQ. V gave up 2 bases and J gave up 0 bases, with 14 bases separating them.

In its sample, this clone was seen a few times. The chain is built from TRBV7-9 and TRBJ2-1, with unresolved D. Germline loops: CDR1 SEHNR, CDR2 FQNEAQ (reference sequence). V was shortened by 5 bases and J by 6 bases, with 17 bases between the two germline ends. This CDR3 has 15 amino acids. The CDR3 sequence is CASSPKGGSVNEQFF. The DNA for the CDR3 is TGTGCCAGCAGCCCCAAGGGCGGAAGCGTCAATGAGCAGTTCTTC.

As DNA, the CDR3 is TGTGCCAGCAGTTTATTCTGGGGCCCCTACGAGCAGTACTTC. Residues: CASSLFWGPYEQYF. V gene TRBV27 combines with J gene TRBJ2-7; D might be TRBD1 (5 bases). This CDR3 region has 14 residues. Deletions cut 1 base from V and 2 bases from J, with 9 bases between. CDR1 MNHEY and CDR2 SMNVEV come from the germline V gene (reference sequence).

The chain uses TRBV5-6 and TRBJ2-7; no clear D gene. The CDR3 is 13 residues long. Germline assignment: CDR1 SGHDT and CDR2 YYEEEE. Trimming removed 2 bases at V and 2 bases at J, with 8 bases between. The CDR3 DNA follows: TGTGCCAGCAGCTTCGTAGCAACCTACGAGCAGTACTTC. It yields the protein CASSFVATYEQYF. Filled out from reference TRBV5-6 and TRBJ2-7, the complete variable domain reads DAGVTQSPTHLIKTRGQQVTLRCSPKSGHDTVSWYQQALGQGPQFIFQYYEEEERQRGNFPDRFSGHQFPNYSSELNVNALLLGDSALYLCASSFVATYEQYFGPGTRLTVT.

V is TRBV24-1 and J is TRBJ1-2; D not resolved. V lost 4 bases, J lost 8 bases, and 19 bases lay in between. The CDR3 sequence is 15 residues long. The germline V gene encodes CDR1 KGHDR and CDR2 SFDVKD. For the CDR3, the DNA is TGTGCCACCAGTGACCCCGAATCCGGTTTCGAGGGCTACACCTTC. It yields the protein CATSDPESGFEGYTF.

This clone came up a few times. V is TRBV2 and J is TRBJ1-2, with D tentatively TRBD1 (5 bases). V was pared by 0 bases and J by 7 bases, with 9 bases between. The CDR3 is made up of 13 amino acids. In germline, CDR1 is SNHLY, CDR2 FYNNEI. The CDR3 protein is CASSEAGGSGYTF. The CDR3 DNA sequence: TGTGCCAGCAGTGAAGCCGGGGGTTCTGGCTACACCTTC.

The genes are TRBV5-6 and TRBJ1-4; maybe TRBD1 (6 bases). The CDR3 contains 13 residues. The germline V gene encodes CDR1 SGHDT and CDR2 YYEEEE. Deletions cut 0 bases from V and 7 bases from J, with 7 bases between. The CDR3 nucleotides are TGTGCCAGCAGCTTGGGGACAGTTGAAAAACTGTTTTTT. This codes for CASSLGTVEKLFF.

CDR3 region: CATSDGGNQPQHF. The CDR3, as DNA: TGTGCCACCAGTGACGGGGGTAATCAGCCCCAGCATTTT. This chain uses TRBV24-1 with TRBJ1-5; the D gene is possibly TRBD1 (5 bases). CDR1 and CDR2 from the germline V gene are KGHDR and SFDVKD. V was shortened by 4 bases and J by 4 bases, with 7 bases between the two germline ends. The CDR3 totals 13 residues.

The chain employs TRBV11-3 and TRBJ2-2, with 7 bases identical to TRBD1. This CDR3 contains 15 residues. Germline trimming cut 4 bases from V and 4 bases from J; bases unmatched to any gene: 6. Germline-derived CDR1 and CDR2 are SGHNT and YENEEA. The CDR3 protein is CASSSHPGGTGELFF. CDR3 in DNA: TGTGCCAGCAGCTCTCACCCAGGGGGCACCGGGGAGCTGTTTTTT.

The chain carries TRBV5-1 and TRBJ2-3; the match to TRBD2 covers 11 bases. Trimming cost V 5 bases and J 4 bases; bases outside gene matches: 6. From germline, CDR1 is SGHRS and CDR2 YFSETQ. The CDR3 runs to 15 residues. CDR3 DNA: TGCGCCAGCAGGGTCGGACTAGCGGGCGCAGATACGCAGTATTTT. The encoded protein is CASRVGLAGADTQYF.

The chain employs TRBV7-9 and TRBJ2-7, with TRBD2 as a possible D gene (6 bases). Per germline, CDR1 SEHNR and CDR2 FQNEAQ (reference sequence). The CDR3 has 12 residues. V gave up 5 bases and J gave up 4 bases, with 9 bases separating them. As DNA, the CDR3 is TGTGCCAGCAGCCCGGGGACTTACGAGCAGTACTTC. This gives the protein CASSPGTYEQYF. Supplemented by reference TRBV7-9 and TRBJ2-7, the full variable domain reads DTGVSQNPRHKITKRGQNVTFRCDPISEHNRLYWYRQTLGQGPEFLTYFQNEAQLEKSRLLSDRFSAERPKGSFSTLEIQRTEQGDSAMYLCASSPGTYEQYFGPGTRLTVT.

The chain links TRBV2 to TRBJ2-3; the D gene is possibly TRBD1 (6 bases). The CDR3 extends over 12 amino acids. V lost 8 bases and J 6 bases, leaving 12 bases between the germline ends. In germline, CDR1 is SNHLY, CDR2 FYNNEI. The DNA for the CDR3 is TGTGCCAGCCGAAACCAGGGGGATACGCAGTATTTT. Encoded protein: CASRNQGDTQYF.

The chain joins TRBV9 to TRBJ2-5; TRBD1 might be the D (6 bases). In germline, CDR1 is SGDLS, CDR2 YYNGEE. CDR3 length equals 14 residues. Trimming left V 3 bases short and J 5 bases short, with 14 bases between. CDR3 protein: CASSAGQSVETQYF. CDR3 nucleotides: TGTGCCAGCAGCGCCGGACAGTCGGTCGAGACCCAGTACTTC.

This clone was seen a handful of times. The chain links TRBV2 to TRBJ1-5; no definite D call. The germline CDR1 and CDR2 sequences are SNHLY and FYNNEI. The V and J ends lost 6 bases and 0 bases respectively, with 6 bases between them. This CDR3 is 13 amino acids long. In nucleotides, the CDR3 is TGTGCCAGCAGGGAATTTAGCAATCAGCCCCAGCATTTT. This encodes CASREFSNQPQHF.

This clone was detected many times. The chain links TRBV29-1 to TRBJ2-2, with no clear D. Trimming left V 3 bases short and J 4 bases short, with 15 bases between. The V gene's germline CDR1 is SQVTM and CDR2 ANQGSEA. This CDR3 contains 15 residues. CDR3 sequence (DNA): TGCAGCGTTGAGGCAGGACCCGCGAGCACCGGGGAGCTGTTTTTT. It yields the protein CSVEAGPASTGELFF.

The chain links TRBV9 to TRBJ1-2, with D possibly TRBD1 on 5 matching bases. Germline CDR1 is SGDLS and CDR2 is YYNGEE. This CDR3 contains 13 residues. The ends were cut back, 0 bases at V and 8 bases at J, with 11 bases in the middle. The CDR3 is CASSVGRGEGYTF. The CDR3 DNA is TGTGCCAGCAGCGTAGGTAGGGGCGAGGGCTACACCTTC.

The chain is built from TRBV10-3 and TRBJ2-1; TRBD1 matches at 8 bases. The V segment lost 6 bases and the J segment 10 bases; nucleotides outside the gene matches: 14. The germline gives CDR1 ENHRY, CDR2 SYGVKD. The CDR3 contains 15 residues. In DNA, the CDR3 is TGTGCCATCAGGCAAGGACAGGGCCCGTCGAGGGAGCAGTTCTTC. Translation gives CAIRQGQGPSREQFF.

This clone was seen only once. This rearrangement joins TRBV6-5 to TRBJ2-7, with 8 bases that match TRBD1. V lost 10 bases, J lost 2 bases, and 4 bases stayed unmatched. The CDR3 spans 12 residues. CDR1 and CDR2 from the germline V gene are MNHEY and SVGAGI. CDR3: CATATGAYEQYF. CDR3 nucleotides: TGTGCCACCGCGACAGGGGCCTACGAGCAGTACTTC.

V and J are TRBV11-3 and TRBJ2-1; D is unresolved. Trimming removed 1 base at V and 2 bases at J, with 6 bases between. Germline values: CDR1 SGHNT, CDR2 YENEEA. The length of the CDR3 is 14 residues. In DNA form, the CDR3 reads TGTGCCAGCAGCTTAGCTAGGGCCTACAATGAGCAGTTCTTC. Translating gives CASSLARAYNEQFF.

This sequence joins TRBV5-1 and TRBJ1-2; D not resolved. The CDR3 is 13 residues long. Germline CDR1 and CDR2: SGHRS and YFSETQ. V lost 5 bases and J lost 3, with 11 bases in between. Here the CDR3 reads CASREPLDYGYTF. The CDR3 nucleotides are TGCGCCAGCAGGGAACCCTTGGACTATGGCTACACCTTC.

The rearrangement joins TRBV4-2 to TRBJ1-2; D unclear. Trimming took 1 base from V and 2 from J, leaving 8 bases between them. CDR1 and CDR2 from the germline V gene are LGHNA and YNFKEQ. The CDR3 has 14 residues. The CDR3 spells CASSQAGQNYGYTF. The CDR3 DNA is TGTGCCAGCAGCCAAGCTGGGCAAAACTATGGCTACACCTTC.

The DNA of the CDR3 is TGTGCCAGCAGCGCGAGGACTAGCGGATCCACCGGGGAGCTGTTTTTT. It encodes CASSARTSGSTGELFF. The rearrangement joins TRBV9 to TRBJ2-2; 10 bases line up with TRBD2. With V trimmed by 3 bases and J by 4 bases, 6 bases remained unmatched. This CDR3 comprises 16 residues. Per germline, CDR1 SGDLS and CDR2 YYNGEE.

The chain links TRBV4-2 to TRBJ2-3; TRBD2 agrees at 12 bases. Germline loops: CDR1 LGHNA, CDR2 YNFKEQ. V dropped 8 bases and J dropped 4; count of bases not matched to a gene: 7. The CDR3 spans 15 residues. The CDR3 DNA reads as TGTGCCAGCTCCGAGACTAGCGGGAGTGCAGATACGCAGTATTTT. Its translation is CASSETSGSADTQYF.

The chain has TRBV28 and TRBJ1-1; D remains ambiguous. This CDR3 comprises 14 residues. From germline, CDR1 is MDHEN and CDR2 SYDVKM. V lost 8 bases and J lost 1, with 14 bases in between. This CDR3 is CASAITMENTEAFF. The DNA for the CDR3 is TGTGCCAGCGCCATTACCATGGAGAACACTGAAGCTTTCTTT.